This TCR beta chain was retrieved from a study of CD8 T cells in ankylosing spondylitis. Study-level points and caveats: Reportedly, significant enrichment of disease-linked clones occurred in matched ankylosing spondylitis synovial fluid.

From germline, CDR1 is SQVTM and CDR2 ANQGSEA. Trimming shortened V by 3 bases and J by 7 bases, and 15 bases separated the two germline ends. The CDR3 is 13 amino acids. Relative to its sample, this clonotype is medium-sized. Its antigen is still unknown. TCRdb analysed the 5' RACE reads with MiXCR anew, one entry per CDR3 protein. The repertoire holds roughly 69,000 distinct CDR3 sequences, with over 4% as singletons. The TCR sequence derives from a male donor with ankylosing spondylitis or in good health (not recorded which). The sample consisted of blood, either unsorted or a sorted T cell fraction (not recorded which). The J gene is TRBJ1-2, the V gene TRBV29-1; D is perhaps TRBD1 (5 bases). CDR3: CSVDFSGGSGYTF. CDR3 nucleotides: TGCAGCGTTGATTTTTCGGGGGGGAGTGGCTACACCTTC.